The 31 T cell receptor beta chains below come from one sample, sequenced in a study of blood T cell repertoires in COVID-19. Clones were sequenced by immunoSEQ multiplex PCR, and TCRdb holds only the in-frame ones, with some missing. The sample shows fewer than 300,000 clones, about 86% of them seen only once. Material for sequencing was peripheral blood. The receptors here all came from an elderly man with acute or convalescent COVID-19.

This clone was seen only a few times. CDR3 bases: TGTGCCAGCAGCTTGGGCAGGGGATCCAATCAGCCCCAGCATTTT. This sequence encodes CASSLGRGSNQPQHF. This chain links TRBV5-5 with TRBJ1-5, with D possibly matching TRBD1 (6 bases). V shed 0 bases and J shed 3 bases, with 10 bases lying between them. The CDR3 extends over 15 amino acids. Germline V CDR1 and CDR2: SGHKS, YYEKEE (reference sequence).

The rearrangement links TRBV6-1 to TRBJ1-4, with D possibly TRBD1 on 5 matching bases. Germline V gene data show CDR1 as MNHNS and CDR2 as SASEGT. V was trimmed by 0 bases and J by 4 bases, leaving 18 bases between them. This CDR3 contains 18 residues. CDR3 nucleotide sequence: TGTGCCAGCAGTGAAGCGCCTCAGCTCACAGGAAATAATGAAAAACTGTTTTTT. Its translation is CASSEAPQLTGNNEKLFF.

The V gene is TRBV5-5, the J gene TRBJ1-2; the D gene is possibly TRBD1 (6 bases). The V and J ends lost 0 bases and 2 bases respectively, with 11 bases between them. The CDR3 has 15 residues. CDR1 and CDR2 from the germline V gene are SGHKS and YYEKEE (reference sequence). The CDR3 here is CASSLAGDGNYGYTF. DNA of the CDR3: TGTGCCAGCAGCTTGGCAGGGGACGGAAACTATGGCTACACCTTC.

V and J are TRBV5-8 and TRBJ2-7, with 10 nucleotides matching TRBD1. Trimming at V came to 4 bases and at J to 5 bases, leaving 6 bases not matched to a gene. The CDR3 is 14 amino acids. CDR1 SGHTS and CDR2 YDEGEE come from the germline V gene. The CDR3 loop reads CASSRGQGLNEQYF. DNA of the CDR3: TGTGCCAGCAGCCGGGGACAGGGGCTCAACGAGCAGTACTTC. The whole variable domain, filled in from reference TRBV5-8 and TRBJ2-7, reads EAGVTQSPTHLIKTRGQQATLRCSPISGHTSVYWYQQALGLGLQFLLWYDEGEERNRGNFPPRFSGRQFPNYSSELNVNALELEDSALYLCASSRGQGLNEQYFGPGTRLTVT.

The rearrangement uses TRBV12-3 or TRBV12-4 and TRBJ1-5; TRBD1 is a possible D gene (6 bases). Trimming pared 10 bases from V and 6 bases from J, leaving 16 bases between. The length of the CDR3 is 13 residues. The CDR3 DNA sequence: TGTGCCACGCGGGGGGCCCCGGGTCAGCCCCAGCATTTT. It yields the protein CATRGAPGQPQHF.

The rearrangement joins TRBV2 to TRBJ2-2; 9 positions agree with TRBD1. V shed 6 bases and J 5 bases; nucleotides not matched to a gene: 7. Germline V CDR1 and CDR2: SNHLY, FYNNEI. The CDR3 length is 15 residues. The CDR3 coding sequence is TGTGCCAGCAGGCCCGGGACAGGGCCTACCGGGGAGCTGTTTTTT. Translated, it gives CASRPGTGPTGELFF.

The chain has TRBV4-1 and TRBJ1-2; possible D gene TRBD1, 5 bases. The V end lost 4 bases, the J end lost 8 bases, and 17 bases lay between the germline ends. Germline V CDR1 and CDR2: MGHRA, YSYEKL. This CDR3 has 14 amino acids. The CDR3 protein is CASSPRSRADGYTF. In DNA form, the CDR3 reads TGCGCCAGCAGCCCACGTTCCAGGGCTGACGGCTACACCTTC.

This chain uses TRBV9 with TRBJ1-1; D may be TRBD1 (5 bases). Per germline, CDR1 SGDLS and CDR2 YYNGEE. The CDR3 loop spans 13 amino acids. Trimming took off 4 bases at V and 0 bases at J, with 7 bases between the two ends. CDR3 sequence reads: CASSSTVNTEAFF. The CDR3 coding sequence is TGTGCCAGCAGCTCGACAGTGAACACTGAAGCTTTCTTT.

The chain links TRBV11-2 to TRBJ2-3; TRBD2 agrees at 11 bases. Germline values: CDR1 SGHAT, CDR2 FQNNGV. The J segment lost 2 bases and the V segment lost 5 bases, leaving 6 bases of the junction unmatched. The CDR3 runs 16 residues. The CDR3 sequence is CASSPRLAGSTDTQYF. The CDR3 nucleotides are TGTGCCAGCAGCCCTCGACTAGCGGGGTCCACAGATACGCAGTATTTT.

This clone was recorded only once. This chain links TRBV10-1 with TRBJ2-7; TRBD2 aligns across 11 bases. The CDR3 totals 12 residues. Germline CDR1 is WNHNN and CDR2 is SYGVQD (reference sequence). As DNA, the CDR3 is TGCCCAAATCTAGCGGGGGGCTACGAGCAGTACTTC. It is translated as CPNLAGGYEQYF.

Only one count was recorded for this clone. CDR3 amino acids: CASRPLGGVTLDGYTF. CDR3 coding DNA: TGTGCCAGCAGGCCACTGGGGGGGGTCACGTTGGATGGCTACACCTTC. V usage is TRBV28 and J usage is TRBJ1-2, with a possible D match to TRBD1 (5 bases). The V end lost 6 bases, the J end lost 6 bases, and 23 bases lay between the germline ends. CDR3 size: 16 residues. Germline CDR1 MDHEN, CDR2 SYDVKM.

A single count supports this clone. This chain links TRBV5-1 with TRBJ2-7; 9 bases align to TRBD1. Germline lookup yields CDR1 SGHRS and CDR2 YFSETQ. This CDR3 spans 13 amino acids. Trimming at V came to 7 bases and at J to 10 bases, leaving 12 bases not matched to a gene. The CDR3, as DNA: TGCGCCAGCCGAGCTTCCACAGGGGGCGAACAGTACTTC. Translated, it gives CASRASTGGEQYF.

The chain joins TRBV9 to TRBJ2-7, with TRBD1 identical over 10 bases. The germline V gene encodes CDR1 SGDLS and CDR2 YYNGEE. The V and J ends lost 5 bases and 9 bases, in that order; junction bases with no gene match: 5. This CDR3 contains 12 residues. CDR3 sequence (DNA): TGTGCCAGCAGTGGGACAGGGGAGAGGCAGTACTTC. This sequence encodes CASSGTGERQYF.

The chain is built from TRBV11-2 and TRBJ1-2, with 8 bases fitting TRBD1. Looked up from germline, CDR1 is SGHAT and CDR2 is FQNNGV. This CDR3 is built from 19 residues. V dropped 0 bases and J dropped 1; count of bases not matched to a gene: 13. The chain's CDR3 is CASSLEPRQGPSNNYGYTF. For the CDR3, the DNA is TGTGCCAGCAGCTTAGAGCCGAGACAGGGGCCATCCAATAACTATGGCTACACCTTC.

This chain uses TRBV5-1 with TRBJ1-1; D is unresolved. The V and J ends lost 0 bases and 2 bases respectively, with 8 bases between them. The CDR3 covers 14 residues. The germline V gene encodes CDR1 SGHRS and CDR2 YFSETQ. The CDR3 is CASSLAWSNTEAFF. The CDR3 nucleotides read TGCGCCAGCAGCTTGGCTTGGAGTAACACTGAAGCTTTCTTT.

This rearrangement joins TRBV3-1 (or the pseudogene TRBV3-2) to TRBJ2-3, with 7 bases lining up with TRBD1. V lost 6 bases, J lost 10 bases, and 10 bases stayed unmatched. The CDR3 runs 13 residues. Germline V gene data show CDR1 as LGHDT and CDR2 as YNNKEL (reference sequence). The CDR3 DNA reads TGTGCCAGCAGTCTAGACAGGGTATCACCGCAGTATTTT. Translation gives CASSLDRVSPQYF.

This chain uses TRBV28 with TRBJ1-5, with D unresolved. The V gene lost 5 bases and the J gene lost 10 bases, with 21 bases spanning the gap. The CDR3 totals 15 residues. Germline lookup yields CDR1 MDHEN and CDR2 SYDVKM. As DNA, the CDR3 is TGTGCCAGCAGTCAGGAGGACGGTTTTTTTGGCCCCCAGCATTTT. Amino acid sequence: CASSQEDGFFGPQHF.

The chain couples TRBV9 to TRBJ2-3; D is perhaps TRBD2 (5 bases). This CDR3 contains 12 residues. Trimming took off 6 bases at V and 2 bases at J, with 7 bases between the two ends. Germline CDR1 is SGDLS and CDR2 is YYNGEE. CDR3 DNA sequence: TGTGCCAGCACTAGCCACACAGATACGCAGTATTTT. This gives the protein CASTSHTDTQYF.

This rearrangement joins TRBV10-2 to TRBJ2-7; D gene uncertain. CDR3 length: 14 amino acids. The ends were cut back, 7 bases at V and 0 bases at J, with 13 bases in the middle. In germline, CDR1 is WSHSY, CDR2 SAAADI. The DNA for the CDR3 is TGCGCCAGCATCGTGGGCCCCGGCTCCTACGAGCAGTACTTC. Translation: CASIVGPGSYEQYF.

The chain recombines TRBV5-1 with TRBJ2-2; weak D call: TRBD1 (7 bases). Per the germline V gene, CDR1 is SGHRS and CDR2 is YFSETQ. The CDR3 totals 15 residues. V was trimmed by 5 bases and J by 1 base, leaving 12 bases between them. For the CDR3, the DNA is TGCGCCAGCAGGCGGGACAGTTTGAACACCGGGGAGCTGTTTTTT. It encodes CASRRDSLNTGELFF.

The chain combines TRBV3-1 (or the pseudogene TRBV3-2) with TRBJ1-5, with a weak D call TRBD1 (5 bases). Per germline, CDR1 LGHDT and CDR2 YNNKEL (reference sequence). The CDR3 is 15 residues long. V gave up 1 base and J gave up 4 bases, with 11 bases separating them. The CDR3 here is CASSQGGRGNQPQHF. DNA for the CDR3: TGTGCCAGCAGCCAAGGTGGGAGGGGTAATCAGCCCCAGCATTTT.

The chain recombines TRBV6-5 with TRBJ2-7, with a possible D match to TRBD2 (5 bases). V dropped 7 bases and J dropped 0 bases, with 13 bases sitting between them. Germline V gives CDR1 MNHEY, CDR2 SVGAGI. The CDR3 contains 14 residues. CDR3 protein: CASTLARSSYEQYF. The CDR3 nucleotides read TGTGCCAGCACCCTAGCTAGAAGCTCCTACGAGCAGTACTTC.

The CDR3 protein is CASSLGVTAGETQYF. The CDR3 bases are TGTGCCAGCAGCTTAGGAGTGACCGCGGGGGAGACCCAGTACTTC. V and J are TRBV7-9 and TRBJ2-5, with D possibly being TRBD2 (6 bases). Germline CDR1 and CDR2: SEHNR and FQNEAQ (reference sequence). The CDR3 has 15 amino acids. V was trimmed by 1 base and J by 5 bases, leaving 14 bases between them.

This chain uses TRBV18 with TRBJ2-2; 7 nucleotides align to TRBD1. Germline trimming cut 4 bases from V and 5 bases from J; bases unmatched to any gene: 1. The CDR3 sequence is 13 residues long. CDR1 is KGHSH, CDR2 LQKENI, per germline. The chain's CDR3 is CASSQQGTGELFF. As DNA, the CDR3 is TGTGCCAGCTCACAACAGGGGACCGGGGAGCTGTTTTTT.

The V call is TRBV19, the J call TRBJ1-2, with no clear D. Trimming left V 2 bases short and J 2 bases short, with 12 bases between. The germline gives CDR1 LNHDA, CDR2 SQIVND (reference sequence). The CDR3 is made up of 15 amino acids. CDR3 nucleotide sequence: TGTGCCAGTAGTATAAACTACGGTCAAAACTATGGCTACACCTTC. This codes for CASSINYGQNYGYTF.

As concerns this clone: This sample includes further DNA sequences coding for the same CDR3. The V call is TRBV11-2, the J call TRBJ2-7, with TRBD2 identical over 11 bases. V trimming: 5 bases; J trimming: 2 bases; junction bases outside the gene matches: 5. CDR3 length equals 15 residues. Germline V gene data show CDR1 as SGHAT and CDR2 as FQNNGV. The CDR3 DNA reads as TGTGCCAGCAGCCTCGGACTAGCGGGCACCTACGAGCAGTACTTC. Protein product: CASSLGLAGTYEQYF. The full variable domain, with the rest looked up from reference TRBV11-2 and TRBJ2-7, is EAGVAQSPRYKIIEKRQSVAFWCNPISGHATLYWYQQILGQGPKLLIQFQNNGVVDDSQLPKDRFSAERLKGVDSTLKIQPAKLEDSAVYLCASSLGLAGTYEQYFGPGTRLTVT.

The chain employs TRBV28 and TRBJ2-7, with TRBD2 matching over 7 bases. This CDR3 comprises 18 residues. CDR1 MDHEN and CDR2 SYDVKM come from the germline V gene. The J segment lost 2 bases and the V segment lost 2 bases, leaving 15 bases of the junction unmatched. As DNA, the CDR3 is TGTGCCAGCAGTTTACCCTCCGCCCCCAGCGGGATCCCCTACGAGCAGTACTTC. It codes for CASSLPSAPSGIPYEQYF.

About this clone: Different DNA sequences within this sample yield the same CDR3. The chain couples TRBV27 to TRBJ1-5, with a possible D match to TRBD1 (6 bases). The CDR3 consists of 15 residues. Germline CDR1 is MNHEY and CDR2 is SMNVEV (reference sequence). Trimming cost V 4 bases and J 3 bases, with 13 bases left between them. The DNA of the CDR3 is TGTGCCAGCAGTTCCTTGACAGGTTTCAATCAGCCCCAGCATTTT. Translated, it gives CASSSLTGFNQPQHF.

The gene calls are TRBV2 and TRBJ1-2, with D hard to call. Deletions cut 7 bases from V and 0 bases from J, with 12 bases between. Per the germline V gene, CDR1 is SNHLY and CDR2 is FYNNEI. The CDR3 totals 14 residues. Written as DNA, the CDR3 is TGTGCCAGCATGAGGGAATCAGCTAACTATGGCTACACCTTC. Translating gives CASMRESANYGYTF.

The chain couples TRBV4-1 to TRBJ1-4; 7 positions agree with TRBD1. The CDR3 contains 16 residues. V gave up 0 bases and J gave up 7 bases; unmatched junction bases: 8. Germline CDR1 reads MGHRA; CDR2 reads YSYEKL. The CDR3 region is CASSQEWNRGGEKLFF. In nucleotides, the CDR3 is TGCGCCAGCAGCCAAGAATGGAACAGGGGCGGTGAAAAACTGTTTTTT.

The rearrangement uses TRBV5-1 and TRBJ2-2; tentative D call: TRBD2 (6 bases). In germline, CDR1 is SGHRS, CDR2 YFSETQ. The CDR3 runs to 15 residues. Trimming cost V 1 base and J 4 bases, with 11 bases left between them. CDR3 residues: CASSLTLAPTGELFF. The CDR3 nucleotides are TGCGCCAGCAGCTTGACACTAGCTCCCACCGGGGAGCTGTTTTTT.